Shown below are 20 T cell receptor beta chains from a single sample sequenced in a study of cytomegalovirus exposure and HLA in healthy donors. PCR primers comprised 60 Vbeta and 13 Jbeta primers. Profiling relied on immunoSEQ multiplex PCR, and the TCRdb table lists in-frame clones only, not all of them. The sample's table shows some 51,000 clones. Sequencing was carried out using PBMCs. These receptors were obtained from a man in his forties or fifties in good health and CMV-seropositive.

The chain uses TRBV18 and TRBJ2-7, with 11 bases aligning to TRBD1. Germline V gives CDR1 KGHSH, CDR2 LQKENI. Losses at the gene ends were 3 bases for V and 6 bases for J; bases not matched to a gene: 1. The CDR3 is 13 residues long. This CDR3 is CASSPGTGGEQYF. The CDR3 DNA sequence: TGTGCCAGCTCACCTGGGACAGGGGGCGAGCAGTACTTC.

This rearrangement joins TRBV5-4 to TRBJ2-7, with 9 bases fitting TRBD2. V was clipped by 4 bases and J by 3 bases; unmatched bases: 14. Germline V gene lookup returns CDR1 SGHNT and CDR2 YYREEE (reference sequence). The CDR3 totals 17 residues. The CDR3 is CASSRTSGPIGGYEQYF. In nucleotides, the CDR3 is TGTGCCAGCAGCAGAACTAGCGGGCCTATCGGGGGCTACGAGCAGTACTTC.

V is TRBV6-6 and J is TRBJ2-7; D might be TRBD1 (7 bases). Per the germline V gene, CDR1 is MNHNY and CDR2 is SVGAGI (reference sequence). The CDR3 sequence is 13 residues long. V was trimmed by 6 bases and J by 7 bases, leaving 16 bases between them. The chain's CDR3 is CASSPGGGLEQYF. The CDR3 DNA reads as TGTGCCAGCAGCCCCGGAGGGGGCTTAGAGCAGTACTTC.

The chain combines TRBV7-2 with TRBJ1-2, with D unresolved. Trimming pared 3 bases from V and 4 bases from J, leaving 3 bases between. Germline V gene data show CDR1 as SGHTA and CDR2 as FQGNSA. The CDR3 runs 11 residues. DNA of the CDR3: TGTGCCAGCAGCTTCGGCTATGGCTACACCTTC. It translates to CASSFGYGYTF.

The V call is TRBV5-1, the J call TRBJ1-1; 10 bases are a match to TRBD1. CDR1 and CDR2 (germline): SGHRS, YFSETQ. The CDR3 sequence is 16 residues long. Trimming at V came to 1 base and at J to 3 bases, leaving 6 bases not matched to a gene. The CDR3 here is CASSLTGQGDDTEAFF. The CDR3 DNA follows: TGCGCCAGCAGCTTGACAGGACAGGGGGACGACACTGAAGCTTTCTTT.

This chain joins TRBV6-1 and TRBJ2-3; D might be TRBD2 (5 bases). The CDR3 totals 14 residues. The germline V and J ends were trimmed by 4 bases and 3 bases, with 11 bases remaining between them. CDR1 is MNHNS, CDR2 SASEGT, per germline. The CDR3 spells CASSVPTRTDTQYF. In DNA, the CDR3 is TGTGCCAGCAGTGTTCCCACTAGGACAGATACGCAGTATTTT.

V is TRBV6-5 and J is TRBJ2-5; a weak D match, TRBD2 (7 bases). Germline CDR1 and CDR2: MNHEY and SVGAGI. Trimming removed 6 bases from V and 5 bases from J, with 16 bases in between. The CDR3 sequence is 14 residues long. CDR3 sequence reads: CASRRGGPVETQYF. In DNA form, the CDR3 reads TGTGCCAGCAGGAGGGGGGGGCCGGTGGAGACCCAGTACTTC.

The rearrangement links TRBV10-1 to TRBJ2-7; D might be TRBD1 (6 bases). The V gene lost 5 bases and the J gene lost 7 bases, with 12 bases spanning the gap. Per germline, CDR1 WNHNN and CDR2 SYGVQD (reference sequence). The CDR3 runs to 12 residues. The CDR3 region has the DNA TGCGCCAGCAGTCCCTCAAGGGGGGAGCAGTACTTC. Protein product: CASSPSRGEQYF.

The chain uses TRBV5-1 and TRBJ2-7; D call uncertain. V gave up 5 bases and J gave up 2 bases, with 14 bases separating them. The CDR3 loop spans 14 amino acids. Germline V gene data show CDR1 as SGHRS and CDR2 as YFSETQ. The CDR3, as DNA: TGCGCCAGCAGGTTCGATACTTCTGCCTACGAGCAGTACTTC. Amino acids: CASRFDTSAYEQYF.

In DNA, the CDR3 is TGTGCCAGCACCTCGTACGGAGATTACAATGAGCAGTTCTTC. It translates to CASTSYGDYNEQFF. V and J are TRBV7-2 and TRBJ2-1; D is unresolved. CDR3 length equals 14 residues. The V end was cut by 7 bases, the J end by 4 bases, with 14 bases between. The germline V gene has CDR1 SGHTA and CDR2 FQGNSA.

The V and J genes are TRBV9 and TRBJ2-2; TRBD1 might be the D (5 bases). V was pared by 0 bases and J by 6 bases, with 15 bases between. CDR1 is SGDLS, CDR2 YYNGEE, per germline. The CDR3 sequence is 16 residues long. The CDR3: CASSVVEWVGAGELFF. The CDR3 DNA follows: TGTGCCAGCAGCGTAGTAGAGTGGGTAGGGGCCGGGGAGCTGTTTTTT.

The chain recombines TRBV2 with TRBJ2-5; TRBD1 might be the D (5 bases). V was pared by 5 bases and J by 1 base, with 8 bases between. This CDR3 region has 13 residues. Germline lookup yields CDR1 SNHLY and CDR2 FYNNEI. In DNA, the CDR3 is TGTGCCAGCAGTTACCAGGGCCAAGAGACCCAGTACTTC. This sequence encodes CASSYQGQETQYF.

The V call is TRBV2, the J call TRBJ2-3, with D tentatively TRBD2 (6 bases). The V gene lost 6 bases and the J gene lost 3 bases, with 13 bases spanning the gap. In germline, CDR1 is SNHLY, CDR2 FYNNEI. The CDR3 spans 14 residues. CDR3 sequence: CASREGRSTDTQYF. DNA of the CDR3: TGTGCCAGCAGGGAGGGGCGGTCGACAGATACGCAGTATTTT.

The chain links TRBV11-2 to TRBJ1-1, with D hard to call. The CDR3 has 15 residues. Trimming took 1 base from V and 8 from J, leaving 17 bases between them. Germline CDR1 is SGHAT and CDR2 is FQNNGV. In DNA form, the CDR3 reads TGTGCCAGCAGCTTAGGTCCGACACGACCTGGGGAAGCTTTCTTT. Translated: CASSLGPTRPGEAFF.

The chain joins TRBV28 to TRBJ1-1; D possibly corresponds to TRBD1 (6 bases). Germline values: CDR1 MDHEN, CDR2 SYDVKM. This CDR3 is 14 amino acids long. The ends were cut back, 3 bases at V and 10 bases at J, with 18 bases in the middle. CDR3 loop: CASSLASGALRAFF. The CDR3 DNA sequence: TGTGCCAGCAGTTTGGCCTCAGGGGCTCTCAGAGCTTTCTTT.

The V call is TRBV14, the J call TRBJ2-7; the match to TRBD2 covers 8 bases. Per the germline V gene, CDR1 is SGHDN and CDR2 is FVKESK. This CDR3 region has 15 residues. J lost 4 bases, V lost 3 bases, and 8 bases had no gene match. The CDR3 spells CASSHISGGRYEQYF. DNA for the CDR3: TGTGCCAGCAGCCACATAAGCGGGGGAAGGTACGAGCAGTACTTC.

The V and J genes are TRBV29-1 and TRBJ1-1; D is ambiguous. This CDR3 has 11 residues. The germline V and J ends were trimmed by 5 bases and 5 bases, with 9 bases remaining between them. Looked up from germline, CDR1 is SQVTM and CDR2 is ANQGSEA. The CDR3 reads CSVPGITEAFF. Written as DNA, the CDR3 is TGCAGCGTTCCCGGGATTACTGAAGCTTTCTTT.

As concerns this clone: Distinct nucleotide sequences in the sample also encode this CDR3. This chain links TRBV29-1 with TRBJ1-2; 7 bases fit TRBD1. This CDR3 is built from 13 residues. Germline assignment: CDR1 SQVTM and CDR2 ANQGSEA. Germline trimming cut 2 bases from V and 7 bases from J; bases unmatched to any gene: 7. This chain's CDR3 is CSVERGRGSGYTF. The CDR3 DNA follows: TGCAGCGTTGAACGGGGCAGGGGGTCTGGCTACACCTTC.

The rearrangement joins TRBV29-1 to TRBJ1-2; 8 bases map to TRBD1. Germline V gene sequence: CDR1 SQVTM, CDR2 ANQGSEA. Trimming took 4 bases from V and 8 from J; bases not matched to a gene: 12. This CDR3 comprises 14 residues. The CDR3 bases are TGCAGCGTTGGGGCTGGACAGGGATATTACGGCTACACCTTC. This sequence encodes CSVGAGQGYYGYTF.

This chain connects TRBV6-1 to TRBJ2-2; 9 bases align to TRBD2. The germline CDR1 and CDR2 sequences are MNHNS and SASEGT. This CDR3 comprises 15 residues. The junction had 7 bases not matched to a gene; V was cut back by 6 bases and J by 5 bases. CDR3: CASSSGTSSTGELFF. DNA of the CDR3: TGTGCCAGCAGCTCCGGGACTAGCAGTACCGGGGAGCTGTTTTTT.